These 20 T cell receptor beta chains were sequenced from one sample in a study of CD8 T cells in Susac syndrome. Reverse transcription of 0.5 to 1 ug RNA was carried out with random hexamers. TCRdb fed the immunoSEQ multiplex PCR reads into MiXCR, producing one record per CDR3 protein. The table shows hundreds of thousands of distinct CDR3 sequences, with roughly 85% occurring only once. Sequenced input: CD8+ T cells from PBMCs. These receptors were collected from a human donor with multiple sclerosis.

This chain uses TRBV27 with TRBJ2-7; no definite D call. The CDR3 sequence is 13 residues long. V dropped 1 base and J dropped 6 bases, with 10 bases sitting between them. In germline, CDR1 is MNHEY, CDR2 SMNVEV (reference sequence). The CDR3 DNA reads TGTGCCAGCAGTTTATATCCGCAGGTCGAGCAGTACTTC. It translates to CASSLYPQVEQYF.

The chain couples TRBV29-1 to TRBJ2-7; 11 bases agree with TRBD2. V lost 0 bases, J lost 3 bases, and 13 bases stayed unmatched. Germline values: CDR1 SQVTM, CDR2 ANQGSEA. This CDR3 has 18 amino acids. CDR3 DNA sequence: TGCAGCGTTGAAGATCGCGGGGCTAGCGGGAGGTCTGGCTACGAGCAGTACTTC. Its protein is CSVEDRGASGRSGYEQYF.

This sequence joins TRBV9 and TRBJ2-3; the match to TRBD2 covers 8 bases. V was pared by 4 bases and J by 2 bases, with 12 bases of the junction left unmatched. The length of the CDR3 is 17 residues. The V gene's germline CDR1 is SGDLS and CDR2 YYNGEE. This CDR3 reads CASSSNIYSGVTDTQYF. CDR3 nucleotides: TGTGCCAGCAGCTCGAACATTTATAGCGGGGTCACAGATACGCAGTATTTT.

The rearrangement joins TRBV6-1 to TRBJ2-2, with 14 bases fitting TRBD2. Trimming removed 6 bases from V and 3 bases from J; junction bases left unmatched: 6. The CDR3 totals 17 residues. Germline-derived CDR1 and CDR2 are MNHNS and SASEGT. The CDR3 loop is CASRDPGLAGDTGELFF. The CDR3 DNA sequence: TGTGCCAGCAGAGATCCGGGACTAGCGGGAGACACCGGGGAGCTGTTTTTT.

This clonotype is a singleton in its sample. At one end the junction does not follow the germline gene, possibly because of a read error. This rearrangement joins TRBV7-7 to TRBJ2-7; no definite D call. Per germline, CDR1 SSHAT and CDR2 FNYEAQ (reference sequence). CDR3 size: 14 residues. The CDR3 DNA sequence: TGTGCTAGCAGCTTACGAGTGGATTTTTTCGAGCAGTACTTC. Protein product: CASSLRVDFFEQYF.

V usage is TRBV15 and J usage is TRBJ2-7, with 7 bases matching TRBD1. The CDR3 extends over 16 amino acids. J was trimmed by 5 bases and V by 3 bases; bases with no gene match: 13. Germline V gene data show CDR1 as LNHNV and CDR2 as YYDKDF (reference sequence). The CDR3 is CATSSDDRDTLHEQYF. DNA of the CDR3: TGTGCCACCAGCAGCGATGACAGGGACACGTTACACGAGCAGTACTTC.

This chain uses TRBV14 with TRBJ2-7, with D perhaps TRBD2 (5 bases). V lost 0 bases and J 6 bases, leaving 18 bases between the germline ends. The CDR3 has 16 residues. CDR1 SGHDN and CDR2 FVKESK come from the germline V gene. The CDR3 DNA is TGTGCCAGCAGCCAAGATTCCCTCTCACTAGGAAGCGAGCAGTACTTC. This gives the protein CASSQDSLSLGSEQYF.

V and J are TRBV30 and TRBJ2-1; 8 bases agree with TRBD2. The V gene's germline CDR1 is GTSNPN and CDR2 SVGIG (reference sequence). The CDR3 is 12 residues long. V trimming: 5 bases; J trimming: 3 bases; junction bases outside the gene matches: 0. The chain's CDR3 is CAWAGGYNEQFF. The CDR3 coding sequence is TGTGCCTGGGCGGGGGGCTACAATGAGCAGTTCTTC.

Of note for this clonotype: At one end, the junction sequence differs from germline, possibly due to a read error. The chain couples TRBV7-9 to TRBJ2-3; D is uncertain. CDR3 size: 13 residues. Germline loops: CDR1 SEHNR, CDR2 FQNEAQ (reference sequence). CDR3 sequence (DNA): TGTGCCGGCAGCTTGAAGGGTACGGATACGCAGTATTTT. Encoded protein: CAGSLKGTDTQYF.

The chain couples TRBV28 to TRBJ1-2; D possibly corresponds to TRBD1 (5 bases). The germline CDR1 and CDR2 sequences are MDHEN and SYDVKM. The CDR3 is 15 amino acids. Trimming stripped 5 bases from V and 4 bases from J, with 17 bases between. CDR3 sequence reads: CASSVRRGASYGYTF. DNA for the CDR3: TGTGCCAGCAGTGTGCGACGCGGGGCCTCCTATGGCTACACCTTC.

The V gene is TRBV7-6, the J gene TRBJ2-3, with TRBD2 matching over 9 bases. This CDR3 has 16 amino acids. The germline V gene has CDR1 SGHVS and CDR2 FNYEAQ. V was clipped by 0 bases and J by 1 base; unmatched bases: 2. CDR3 protein: CASSLAVAGGTDTQYF. The CDR3 DNA is TGTGCCAGCAGCTTAGCAGTAGCGGGAGGCACAGATACGCAGTATTTT.

The chain combines TRBV6-2 or TRBV6-3 with TRBJ1-1; D unresolved. The V gene lost 4 bases and the J gene lost 5 bases, with 11 bases spanning the gap. The CDR3 sequence is 13 residues long. Germline assignment: CDR1 MNHEY and CDR2 SVGEGT. The CDR3 nucleotides are TGTGCCAGCAGTTCTTTAGGTTGGACTGAAGCTTTCTTT. It translates to CASSSLGWTEAFF.

This chain connects TRBV11-3 to TRBJ2-7, with D possibly TRBD1 on 6 matching bases. Trimming shortened V by 5 bases and J by 3 bases, and 11 bases separated the two germline ends. CDR1 is SGHNT and CDR2 is YENEEA in the germline V gene. The CDR3 is 13 amino acids. CDR3 nucleotide sequence: TGTGCCAGCAGCCAGTCACAGGGCTACGAGCAGTACTTC. Amino acid sequence: CASSQSQGYEQYF. The full variable domain, its missing parts supplied by reference TRBV11-3 and TRBJ2-7, is EAGVVQSPRYKIIEKKQPVAFWCNPISGHNTLYWYLQNLGQGPELLIRYENEEAVDDSQLPKDRFSAERLKGVDSTLKIQPAELGDSAVYLCASSQSQGYEQYFGPGTRLTVT.

The chain joins TRBV3-1 to TRBJ1-2; perhaps TRBD1 as D (6 bases). In germline, CDR1 is LGHDT, CDR2 YNNKEL (reference sequence). This CDR3 contains 16 residues. With 1 base removed from V and 6 bases from J, the gap between germline ends came to 18 bases. The CDR3, as DNA: TGTGCCAGCAGCCAAGTTGGATTGGACAGTTTGAATGGCTACACCTTC. Its protein product is CASSQVGLDSLNGYTF.

V and J are TRBV6-5 and TRBJ2-1; 10 bases match TRBD1. The CDR3 is 20 amino acids. Germline loops: CDR1 MNHEY, CDR2 SVGAGI. The V and J ends lost 4 bases and 1 base, in that order; junction bases with no gene match: 16. The CDR3: CASSSNTIRTGGESYNEQFF. In nucleotides, the CDR3 is TGTGCCAGCAGTTCCAACACAATCCGGACAGGGGGTGAATCCTACAATGAGCAGTTCTTC.

J is TRBJ2-1 and V is TRBV27; 13 bases align to TRBD2. The CDR3 extends over 17 amino acids. The V and J ends lost 5 bases and 2 bases, in that order; junction bases with no gene match: 6. Germline values: CDR1 MNHEY, CDR2 SMNVEV (reference sequence). The CDR3 reads CASSPIGTSGTYNEQFF. CDR3 coding DNA: TGTGCCAGCAGTCCGATCGGGACTAGCGGGACCTACAATGAGCAGTTCTTC.

This sequence joins TRBV6-2 or TRBV6-3 and TRBJ1-1, with a weak D call TRBD1 (5 bases). Germline CDR1 MNHEY, CDR2 SVGEGT. The germline V and J ends were trimmed by 11 bases and 4 bases, with 17 bases remaining between them. This CDR3 spans 13 amino acids. CDR3 residues: CAGSRGGTTEAFF. The CDR3 DNA is TGTGCCGGCTCCCGGGGTGGGACCACTGAAGCTTTCTTT.

The chain links TRBV12-3 or TRBV12-4 to TRBJ2-1, with 11 bases identical to TRBD2. The ends lost 6 bases at V and 6 bases at J; junction bases unmatched: 7. The CDR3 totals 15 residues. CDR3 protein: CASRITGTSGNEQFF. The CDR3 region has the DNA TGTGCCAGCAGGATCACCGGGACTAGCGGCAATGAGCAGTTCTTC.

This chain links TRBV28 with TRBJ2-1; TRBD2 might be the D (6 bases). Germline V gene sequence: CDR1 MDHEN, CDR2 SYDVKM. V lost 5 bases and J 3 bases, leaving 17 bases between the germline ends. The CDR3 length is 16 residues. The CDR3 DNA is TGTGCCAGCAGTCCCCGGGACTTCACTTACTACAATGAGCAGTTCTTC. Translating gives CASSPRDFTYYNEQFF.

The V gene is TRBV27, the J gene TRBJ1-2; TRBD1 agrees at 11 bases. This CDR3 is 15 amino acids long. J lost 8 bases, V lost 8 bases, and 13 bases had no gene match. The germline CDR1 and CDR2 sequences are MNHEY and SMNVEV (reference sequence). CDR3 coding DNA: TGTGCCAGCGGCCGAGGACAGGGGGCCACGCGGGGCTACACCTTC. Its protein product is CASGRGQGATRGYTF.